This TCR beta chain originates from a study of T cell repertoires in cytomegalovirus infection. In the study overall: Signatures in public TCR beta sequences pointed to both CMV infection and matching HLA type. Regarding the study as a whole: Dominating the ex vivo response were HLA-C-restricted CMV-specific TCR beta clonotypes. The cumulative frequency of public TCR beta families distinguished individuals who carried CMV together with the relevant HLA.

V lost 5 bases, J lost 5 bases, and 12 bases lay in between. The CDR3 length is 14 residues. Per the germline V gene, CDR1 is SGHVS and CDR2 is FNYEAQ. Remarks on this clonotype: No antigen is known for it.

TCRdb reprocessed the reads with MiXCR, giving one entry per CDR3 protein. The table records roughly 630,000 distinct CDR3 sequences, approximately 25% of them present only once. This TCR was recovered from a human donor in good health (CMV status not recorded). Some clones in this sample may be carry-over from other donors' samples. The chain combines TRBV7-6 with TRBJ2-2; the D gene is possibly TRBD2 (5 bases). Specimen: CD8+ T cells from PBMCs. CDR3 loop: CASSPPGETGELFF. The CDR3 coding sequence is TGTGCCAGCAGCCCCCCCGGGGAGACCGGGGAGCTGTTTTTT. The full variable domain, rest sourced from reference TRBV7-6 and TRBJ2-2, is GAGVSQSPRYKVTKRGQDVALRCDPISGHVSLYWYRQALGQGPEFLTYFNYEAQQDKSGLPNDRFSAERPEGSISTLTIQRTEQRDSAMYRCASSPPGETGELFFGEGSRLTVL.